Shown below are 24 T cell receptor beta chains from a single sample sequenced in a study of neoadjuvant anti-PD-1 for oral cavity cancer (dated by TCRdb to about 2021). The method was the immunoSEQ multiplex PCR assay. TCRdb obtained this table from immuneACCESS and retained in-frame rearrangements with V and J assigned. These tables miss some clones; where compared with another copy, unresolved V genes account for less than half of the shortfall, and the remainder is unexplained. The sample records approximately 14,000 clones, less than 85% of which are singletons. Of the sample, 2.5% to 3.5% is held by the ten largest clones. The time point label on this specimen signifies: before neoadjuvant nivolumab. This sample comprised PBMCs, obtained before nivolumab (anti-PD-1) treatment. All receptors come from a person aged 35-79 years with oral cavity squamous cell carcinoma.

The genes are TRBV10-1 and TRBJ2-1; TRBD2 matches 11 bases. This CDR3 region has 15 residues. Germline V gene data show CDR1 as WNHNN and CDR2 as SYGVQD (reference sequence). The J segment lost 9 bases and the V segment lost 4 bases, leaving 8 bases of the junction unmatched. CDR3 sequence (DNA): TGCGCCAGCAGTGGGGGGACTAGCGGACACCTTGAGCAGTTCTTC. Amino acid sequence: CASSGGTSGHLEQFF.

The chain combines TRBV19 with TRBJ2-5; 12 positions agree with TRBD2. The V segment lost 4 bases and the J segment 5 bases; nucleotides outside the gene matches: 8. This CDR3 comprises 16 residues. Germline V lookup: CDR1 LNHDA, CDR2 SQIVND (reference sequence). The CDR3: CASSTRTSGEGETQYF. The CDR3 DNA sequence: TGTGCCAGTAGTACCCGGACTAGCGGGGAGGGGGAGACCCAGTACTTC.

This clone has just a few counts. Here the CDR3 DNA reads TGTGCCAGCAGCTCCCGACAGGGCTATGGCTACACCTTC. Its protein is CASSSRQGYGYTF. This chain connects TRBV7-6 to TRBJ1-2, with TRBD1 matching 7 bases. In germline, CDR1 is SGHVS, CDR2 FNYEAQ. The CDR3 consists of 13 residues. Unmatched junction bases numbered 3, after V lost 4 bases and J lost 4 bases.

The J gene is TRBJ2-1, the V gene TRBV25-1; 8 bases fit TRBD2. The CDR3 runs 15 residues. CDR1 is MGHDK and CDR2 is SYGVNS in the germline V gene. V dropped 3 bases and J dropped 2; count of bases not matched to a gene: 3. DNA of the CDR3: TGTGCCAGCAGTGATAGCGGGGTTCCCTACAATGAGCAGTTCTTC. This encodes CASSDSGVPYNEQFF.

The rearrangement links TRBV10-1 to TRBJ2-3; the match to TRBD2 covers 10 bases. Germline V gives CDR1 WNHNN, CDR2 SYGVQD (reference sequence). After removal of 0 bases from V and 1 base from J, the junction contained 1 base not matched to a gene. CDR3 size: 16 residues. Here the CDR3 reads CASSESLAGGTDTQYF. CDR3 in DNA: TGCGCCAGCAGTGAGTCTCTAGCGGGGGGCACAGATACGCAGTATTTT.

This chain uses TRBV10-3 with TRBJ2-2, with D perhaps matching TRBD1 (5 bases). The CDR3 covers 16 residues. From germline, CDR1 is ENHRY and CDR2 SYGVKD. V dropped 0 bases and J dropped 3 bases, with 11 bases sitting between them. The CDR3 coding sequence is TGTGCCATCAGTGAGTCCCTAGACAGCTACACCGGGGAGCTGTTTTTT. This sequence encodes CAISESLDSYTGELFF.

The genes are TRBV7-3 and TRBJ1-1, with D possibly TRBD1 on 6 matching bases. The germline V gene has CDR1 SGHTA and CDR2 FQGTGA. The CDR3 length is 15 residues. The V and J ends lost 4 bases and 1 base respectively, with 13 bases between them. Here the CDR3 reads CASSSTGDSNTEAFF. The CDR3 DNA follows: TGTGCCAGCAGCTCGACAGGAGATTCGAACACTGAAGCTTTCTTT.

This clone was counted only a few times. The J gene is TRBJ2-7, the V gene TRBV6-5; D remains unclear. The germline gives CDR1 MNHEY, CDR2 SVGAGI. There are 15 residues in the CDR3. Trimming pared 0 bases from V and 4 bases from J, leaving 13 bases between. The CDR3 reads CASSYSQVDPYEQYF. The DNA for the CDR3 is TGTGCCAGCAGTTACTCCCAGGTGGACCCTTACGAGCAGTACTTC.

This clone was counted only a few times. The rearrangement links TRBV14 to TRBJ2-3; perhaps TRBD2 as D (6 bases). Germline lookup yields CDR1 SGHDN and CDR2 FVKESK. The CDR3 spans 14 residues. Trimming removed 6 bases from V and 2 bases from J, with 12 bases in between. CDR3 protein: CASSNVDYTDTQYF. CDR3 DNA: TGTGCCAGCAGTAACGTGGACTACACAGATACGCAGTATTTT.

The rearrangement links TRBV14 to TRBJ1-1; the D is unclear. The CDR3 runs to 13 residues. The germline CDR1 and CDR2 sequences are SGHDN and FVKESK. V gave up 6 bases and J gave up 7 bases, with 15 bases separating them. The CDR3 region is CASSQFSKGEAFF. DNA of the CDR3: TGTGCCAGCAGTCAATTTTCGAAGGGTGAAGCTTTCTTT.

The gene calls are TRBV20-1 and TRBJ2-1, with D unclear. V was cut by 3 bases and J by 5 bases, with 5 bases left in between. Germline values: CDR1 DFQATT, CDR2 SNEGSKA (reference sequence). The CDR3 runs 11 residues. CDR3 coding DNA: TGCAGTGCTAGGGAGAACAATGAGCAGTTCTTC. This gives the protein CSARENNEQFF.

This clone was recorded only once. The chain has TRBV2 and TRBJ1-4, with D possibly TRBD1 on 5 matching bases. Trimming left V 7 bases short and J 6 bases short, with 12 bases between. The germline gives CDR1 SNHLY, CDR2 FYNNEI. The length of the CDR3 is 13 residues. DNA of the CDR3: TGTGCCAGCAAAGCGACAGCGGATGAAAAACTGTTTTTT. This codes for CASKATADEKLFF. Full variable domain (outside the CDR3, taken from reference TRBV2 and TRBJ1-4): EPEVTQTPSHQVTQMGQEVILRCVPISNHLYFYWYRQILGQKVEFLVSFYNNEISEKSEIFDDQFSVERPDGSNFTLKIRSTKLEDSAMYFCASKATADEKLFFGSGTQLSVL.

The chain carries TRBV6-5 and TRBJ1-2, with D possibly being TRBD1 (5 bases). Germline V CDR1 and CDR2: MNHEY, SVGAGI. V was cut by 10 bases and J by 8 bases, with 26 bases left in between. The CDR3 sequence is 15 residues long. CDR3 coding DNA: TGTGCCACCTCCTCGTTGGGGGTCATCCTACGAGGCTACACCTTC. It codes for CATSSLGVILRGYTF.

This chain joins TRBV25-1 and TRBJ1-6; D remains ambiguous. Trimming removed 5 bases at V and 5 bases at J, with 7 bases between. This CDR3 is built from 13 residues. CDR1 and CDR2 from the germline V gene are MGHDK and SYGVNS. The CDR3 is CASSYANNSPLHF. The DNA for the CDR3 is TGTGCCAGCAGTTATGCTAATAATTCACCCCTCCACTTT.

This clone was found once. This rearrangement joins TRBV10-3 to TRBJ2-2, with D tentatively TRBD1 (6 bases). This CDR3 contains 16 residues. V lost 0 bases, J lost 0 bases, and 8 bases lay in between. CDR1 ENHRY and CDR2 SYGVKD come from the germline V gene. The CDR3 loop reads CAISESGGSNTGELFF. As DNA, the CDR3 is TGTGCCATCAGTGAGTCAGGGGGATCGAACACCGGGGAGCTGTTTTTT.

The chain recombines TRBV4-2 with TRBJ2-7; no firm D call. V dropped 2 bases and J dropped 6 bases, with 17 bases sitting between them. The CDR3 sequence is 15 residues long. Per the germline V gene, CDR1 is LGHNA and CDR2 is YNFKEQ. CDR3 bases: TGTGCCAGCAGCCAACAGCAGACCTACCCTCGCGAGCAGTACTTC. It translates to CASSQQQTYPREQYF.

J is TRBJ2-1 and V is TRBV7-8; weak D call: TRBD1 (5 bases). From germline, CDR1 is SGHVS and CDR2 FQNEAQ. The CDR3 loop spans 16 amino acids. The V gene lost 5 bases and the J gene lost 1 base, with 15 bases spanning the gap. CDR3 sequence: CASSPRQGRSYNEQFF. The CDR3, as DNA: TGTGCCAGCAGCCCCCGGCAGGGAAGGTCCTACAATGAGCAGTTCTTC.

This chain uses TRBV4-1 with TRBJ2-1; D is unresolved. V was pared by 1 base and J by 0 bases, with 4 bases between. This CDR3 region has 14 residues. CDR1 MGHRA and CDR2 YSYEKL come from the germline V gene. CDR3: CASSQGGSYNEQFF. DNA for the CDR3: TGCGCCAGCAGCCAAGGAGGCTCCTACAATGAGCAGTTCTTC.

The CDR3 spells CASRGMGGQTEAFF. The CDR3 nucleotides read TGTGCCAGCAGGGGCATGGGGGGTCAGACTGAAGCTTTCTTT. The genes are TRBV25-1 and TRBJ1-1; TRBD1 is a possible D gene (5 bases). Germline V lookup: CDR1 MGHDK, CDR2 SYGVNS. The CDR3 extends over 14 amino acids. V was trimmed by 6 bases and J by 5 bases, leaving 16 bases between them.

The V call is TRBV7-9, the J call TRBJ2-7, with 9 bases fitting TRBD1. The CDR3 spans 15 residues. Germline assignment: CDR1 SEHNR and CDR2 FQNEAQ (reference sequence). After removal of 6 bases from V and 3 bases from J, the junction contained 9 bases not matched to a gene. CDR3 in amino acids: CASSATGTGIYEQYF. CDR3 coding DNA: TGTGCCAGCAGTGCAACCGGGACAGGGATCTACGAGCAGTACTTC.

This clone turned up a few times. An end of the junction does not agree with germline; a read error may underlie this. The CDR3 is CASSLAGTSTGELFF. CDR3 in DNA: TGTGCTAGCAGCTTAGCCGGGACTAGCACCGGGGAGCTGTTTTTT. The chain couples TRBV7-7 to TRBJ2-2; the match to TRBD2 covers 8 bases. Per germline, CDR1 SSHAT and CDR2 FNYEAQ (reference sequence). CDR3 length: 15 amino acids.

Comment on this clone: Relative to the germline gene, one junction end is altered; a read error may explain this. The J gene is TRBJ1-5, the V gene TRBV6-5; possibly TRBD1 for D (6 bases). The CDR3 has 14 residues. CDR1 is MNHEY, CDR2 SVGAGI, per germline. In nucleotides, the CDR3 is TGTGCCAGCAGTAACTCACAGGGCGGTCAGCCCCAGCATTTT. It encodes CASSNSQGGQPQHF.

This sequence joins TRBV4-2 and TRBJ1-1; D is uncertain. This CDR3 region has 15 residues. V lost 2 bases to trimming and J lost 3 bases, with 13 bases between them. The germline gives CDR1 LGHNA, CDR2 YNFKEQ. This CDR3 is CASSQMAAGDTEAFF. Here the CDR3 DNA reads TGTGCCAGCAGCCAAATGGCAGCTGGGGACACTGAAGCTTTCTTT.

The chain joins TRBV2 to TRBJ2-1; the match to TRBD2 covers 8 bases. V lost 5 bases, J lost 3 bases, and 0 bases stayed unmatched. The germline V gene encodes CDR1 SNHLY and CDR2 FYNNEI. The CDR3 sequence is 13 residues long. CDR3 sequence (DNA): TGTGCCAGCAGTCGGGGGGGCTACAATGAGCAGTTCTTC. Its protein is CASSRGGYNEQFF.